This passage covers 8 T cell receptor beta chains from one sample sequenced in a study of CD8+CD57+ T cells in acquired aplastic anemia (dated by TCRdb to 2017 to 2018). Patients chosen for sequencing had shown expansion of CD8+CD57+ cells by flow cytometry. TCRdb names Illumina HiSeq 2000 as the instrument used. Genomic DNA was used as template for profiling of TCR beta VDJ combinations and CDR3 sequences. TCRdb trimmed public reads at Q25 via fastp, called clones via MiXCR and kept in-frame beta chains. All rows with the same CDR3 protein become a single entry with the most common DNA and genes. For this sample the table gives 450,000 to 550,000 distinct CDR3 sequences, of which 25% to 40% were detected only once. The ten largest make up 0.82% of the sample. Source material: sorted CD4+, CD8+, or CD8+CD57+ T cells (not recorded which) from PBMCs. All receptors derive from a human donor with aplastic anemia.

This clonotype was seen a handful of times. DNA of the CDR3: TGTGCCAGCACTCAAGACGGAGTCTACGAGCAGTACTTC. This translates into CASTQDGVYEQYF. The chain employs TRBV6-2 or TRBV6-3 and TRBJ2-7; D ambiguous. V lost 7 bases, J lost 3 bases, and 13 bases lay in between. The CDR3 spans 13 residues. Germline CDR1 and CDR2: MNHEY and SVGEGT.

This clonotype turned up a few times. The chain uses TRBV7-9 and TRBJ2-1; 8 bases fit TRBD1. Germline V lookup: CDR1 SEHNR, CDR2 FQNEAQ (reference sequence). V was pared by 6 bases and J by 15 bases, with 13 bases of the junction left unmatched. The CDR3 has 13 residues. CDR3: CASSKGTRDRWFF. CDR3 nucleotide sequence: TGTGCCAGCAGTAAAGGGACTCGGGACAGGTGGTTCTTC.

This clonotype was picked up many times. The genes are TRBV7-2 and TRBJ2-5; maybe TRBD1 (5 bases). V lost 5 bases and J 5 bases, leaving 12 bases between the germline ends. Germline CDR1 reads SGHTA; CDR2 reads FQGNSA. The CDR3 totals 13 residues. CDR3 sequence: CASSAAGWETQYF. The CDR3 coding sequence is TGTGCCAGCAGCGCCGCAGGGTGGGAGACCCAGTACTTC.

This clonotype was recorded a few times. The chain is built from TRBV18 and TRBJ1-2, with D possibly TRBD1 on 6 matching bases. The CDR3 has 14 residues. Trimming pared 3 bases from V and 7 bases from J, leaving 15 bases between. Germline V gene sequence: CDR1 KGHSH, CDR2 LQKENI. The chain's CDR3 is CASSPDGGARGYTF. CDR3 in DNA: TGTGCCAGCTCACCCGATGGGGGGGCGCGTGGCTACACCTTC.

This clonotype was recorded a few times. The chain recombines TRBV9 with TRBJ1-5; D is unclear. This CDR3 comprises 15 residues. Trimming removed 4 bases from V and 3 bases from J, with 14 bases in between. Germline V lookup: CDR1 SGDLS, CDR2 YYNGEE. The CDR3 sequence: CASSHGTGYNQPQHF. CDR3 DNA sequence: TGTGCCAGCAGCCACGGCACCGGGTACAATCAGCCCCAGCATTTT.

This clonotype came up a few times. This chain connects TRBV18 to TRBJ2-4, with TRBD1 matching 8 bases. Germline CDR1 and CDR2: KGHSH and LQKENI. The CDR3 extends over 14 amino acids. Trimming cost V 0 bases and J 6 bases; bases outside gene matches: 1. In nucleotides, the CDR3 is TGTGCCAGCTCACCACCACAGGGGGGAAACATTCAGTACTTC. This translates into CASSPPQGGNIQYF.

There are a few counts of this clonotype. The V gene is TRBV20-1, the J gene TRBJ2-5, with D tentatively TRBD1 or TRBD2 (5 bases each). The V gene's germline CDR1 is DFQATT and CDR2 SNEGSKA (reference sequence). The CDR3 extends over 13 amino acids. Trimming took 1 base from V and 4 from J, leaving 10 bases between them. The CDR3 loop reads CSARVRGGETQYF. CDR3 sequence (DNA): TGCAGTGCTAGAGTGAGGGGTGGAGAGACCCAGTACTTC.

This clonotype has ten or more counts. The chain has TRBV10-3 and TRBJ2-7; TRBD1 agrees at 7 bases. The trim removed 3 bases at V and 3 bases at J, leaving 5 bases unmatched. The length of the CDR3 is 14 residues. Germline CDR1 ENHRY, CDR2 SYGVKD. The CDR3 is CAISDLRTGYEQYF. In DNA form, the CDR3 reads TGTGCCATCAGTGATCTGAGGACAGGCTACGAGCAGTACTTC.